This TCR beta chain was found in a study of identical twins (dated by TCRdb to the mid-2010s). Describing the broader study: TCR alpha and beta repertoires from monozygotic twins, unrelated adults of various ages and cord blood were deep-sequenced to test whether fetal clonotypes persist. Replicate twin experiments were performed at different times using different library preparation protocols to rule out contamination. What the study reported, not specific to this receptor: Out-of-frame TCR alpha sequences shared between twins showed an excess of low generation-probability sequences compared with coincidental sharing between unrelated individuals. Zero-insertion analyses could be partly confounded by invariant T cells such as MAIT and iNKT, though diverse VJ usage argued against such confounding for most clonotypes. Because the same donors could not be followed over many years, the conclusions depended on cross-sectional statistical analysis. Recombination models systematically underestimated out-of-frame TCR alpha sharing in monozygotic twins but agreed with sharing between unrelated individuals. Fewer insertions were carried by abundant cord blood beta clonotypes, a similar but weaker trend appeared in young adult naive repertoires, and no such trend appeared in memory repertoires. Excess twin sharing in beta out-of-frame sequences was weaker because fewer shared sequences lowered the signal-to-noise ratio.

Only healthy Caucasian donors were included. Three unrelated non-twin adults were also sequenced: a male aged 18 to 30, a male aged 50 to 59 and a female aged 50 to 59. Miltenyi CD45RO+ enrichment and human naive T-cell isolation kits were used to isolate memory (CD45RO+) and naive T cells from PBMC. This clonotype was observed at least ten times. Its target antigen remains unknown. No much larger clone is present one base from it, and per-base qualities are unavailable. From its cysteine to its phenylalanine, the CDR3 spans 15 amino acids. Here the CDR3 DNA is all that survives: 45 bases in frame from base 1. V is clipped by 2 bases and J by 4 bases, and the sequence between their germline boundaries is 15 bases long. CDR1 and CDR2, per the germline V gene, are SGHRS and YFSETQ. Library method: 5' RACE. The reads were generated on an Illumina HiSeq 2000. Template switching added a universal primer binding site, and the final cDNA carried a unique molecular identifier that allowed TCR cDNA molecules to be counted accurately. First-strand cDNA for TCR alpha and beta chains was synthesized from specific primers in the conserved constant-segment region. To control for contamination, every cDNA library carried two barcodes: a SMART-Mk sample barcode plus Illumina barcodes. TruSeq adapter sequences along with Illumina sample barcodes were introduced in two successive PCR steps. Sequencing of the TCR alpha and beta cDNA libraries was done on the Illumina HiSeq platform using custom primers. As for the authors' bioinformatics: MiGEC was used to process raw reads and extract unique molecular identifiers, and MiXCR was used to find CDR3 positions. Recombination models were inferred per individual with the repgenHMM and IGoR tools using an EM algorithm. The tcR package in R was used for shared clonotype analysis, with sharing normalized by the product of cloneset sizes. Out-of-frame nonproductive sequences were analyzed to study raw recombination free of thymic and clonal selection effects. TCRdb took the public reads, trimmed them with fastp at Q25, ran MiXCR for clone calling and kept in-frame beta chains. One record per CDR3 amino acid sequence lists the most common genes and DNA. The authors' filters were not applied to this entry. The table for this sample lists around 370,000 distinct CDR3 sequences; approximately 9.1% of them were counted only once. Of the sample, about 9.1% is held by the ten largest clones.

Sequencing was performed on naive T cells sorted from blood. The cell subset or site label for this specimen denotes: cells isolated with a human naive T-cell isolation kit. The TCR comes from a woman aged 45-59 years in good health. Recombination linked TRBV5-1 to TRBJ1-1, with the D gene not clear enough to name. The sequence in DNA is TGCGCCAGCAGCTTAGGAGGGTGGATGAGCACTGAAGCTTTCTTT. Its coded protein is CASSLGGWMSTEAFF.